The present T cell receptor (beta chain) was sequenced within a study of cytomegalovirus exposure and HLA in healthy donors. Study-wide results and limits: A later analysis showed that HLA-associated TCR beta chains had undergone more clonal expansion than equally common others. Earlier findings revealed that most TCR beta V segments proved productive either about 87% or about 30% of the time. V- and J-gene trimming in TCR beta was tied to a missense DCLRE1C variant by an analysis performed later.

The germline gives CDR1 SGDLS, CDR2 YYNGEE. V trimming: 4 bases; J trimming: 2 bases; junction bases outside the gene matches: 6. This CDR3 is 16 amino acids long. PCR employed 60 Vbeta and 13 Jbeta primers. Only in-frame clones appear in the TCRdb table, and some are missing; sequencing was by immunoSEQ multiplex PCR. The sample contains some 110,000 clones, roughly 74% of which appear only once. As to this clone: Its cognate antigen is unknown.

The specimen sequenced was PBMCs. The source of this sequence is a man aged 35 to 55 in good health and CMV-seronegative. The rearrangement joins TRBV9 to TRBJ2-3, with 11 bases matching TRBD2. DNA of the CDR3: TGTGCCAGCAGCTTCCTAGCGGGGGGCTCCACAGATACGCAGTATTTT. The encoded protein is CASSFLAGGSTDTQYF.